The 18 T cell receptor beta chains in this list originate from one sample, sequenced in a study of blood T cell repertoires in COVID-19. Libraries were prepared by immunoSEQ multiplex PCR; TCRdb keeps only in-frame clonotypes and omits some of them. Among approximately 200,000 clones listed, 70% to 90% were seen once. Source material: PBMCs or T cells enriched from blood (not recorded which). These receptor sequences come from a man aged 25-40 years who had recovered from COVID-19.

CDR3 nucleotides: TGCAGCGTTTCCCCCAGCGGGGGGTTGGATGAGCAGTTCTTC. Amino acid sequence: CSVSPSGGLDEQFF. The chain joins TRBV29-1 to TRBJ2-1, with 9 bases fitting TRBD2. There are 14 residues in the CDR3. Germline V gives CDR1 SQVTM, CDR2 ANQGSEA. J was trimmed by 8 bases and V by 5 bases; bases with no gene match: 10.

Here the CDR3 reads CASSYGERGPSYEQYF. The CDR3 DNA reads as TGTGCCAGCAGTTATGGTGAGCGGGGGCCCTCCTACGAGCAGTACTTC. This sequence joins TRBV6-5 and TRBJ2-7, with 8 nucleotides matching TRBD2. Unmatched junction bases numbered 7, after V lost 3 bases and J lost 0 bases. CDR1 is MNHEY, CDR2 SVGAGI, per germline. The CDR3 totals 16 residues.

V is TRBV13 and J is TRBJ2-7; 12 positions agree with TRBD2. Looked up from germline, CDR1 is PRHDT and CDR2 is FYEKMQ (reference sequence). J lost 3 bases, V lost 3 bases, and 6 bases had no gene match. The CDR3 runs 16 residues. As DNA, the CDR3 is TGTGCCAGCAGCTTTGCCCAACTAGCGGGGGGCTACGAGCAGTACTTC. Its translation is CASSFAQLAGGYEQYF.

The table lists this clone with a count of one. The chain couples TRBV24-1 to TRBJ2-3, with 11 bases fitting TRBD2. V shed 5 bases and J 1 base; nucleotides not matched to a gene: 1. This CDR3 spans 15 amino acids. Germline CDR1 KGHDR, CDR2 SFDVKD. The CDR3: CATSATSGGTDTQYF. CDR3 coding DNA: TGTGCCACCAGTGCGACTAGCGGGGGCACAGATACGCAGTATTTT.

This clone was recorded a few times. This rearrangement joins TRBV6-6 to TRBJ1-6, with D unresolved. CDR3 length equals 17 residues. With 5 bases removed from V and 8 bases from J, the gap between germline ends came to 22 bases. CDR1 and CDR2 (germline): MNHNY, SVGAGI (reference sequence). The CDR3 loop reads CASSLGRQIPLDSPLHF. The CDR3 DNA reads TGTGCCAGCAGTCTGGGCAGGCAGATCCCTTTAGATTCACCCCTCCACTTT.

This clone appeared a single time. The chain combines TRBV28 with TRBJ1-2; weak D call: TRBD1 (6 bases). Deletions cut 3 bases from V and 9 bases from J, with 20 bases between. Looked up from germline, CDR1 is MDHEN and CDR2 is SYDVKM. This CDR3 is built from 15 residues. CDR3 protein: CASSLEGGSAISYTF. The CDR3 DNA reads as TGTGCCAGCAGTTTGGAAGGGGGATCAGCTATTAGCTACACCTTC.

The gene calls are TRBV7-9 and TRBJ1-1; D unresolved. Germline V gene data show CDR1 as SEHNR and CDR2 as FQNEAQ (reference sequence). The V gene lost 2 bases and the J gene lost 5 bases, with 21 bases spanning the gap. This CDR3 has 17 amino acids. The CDR3 is CASSLRVRDPLRTEAFF. Written as DNA, the CDR3 is TGTGCCAGCAGCTTAAGGGTCCGGGATCCCCTAAGGACTGAAGCTTTCTTT.

This clone has a handful of counts. The CDR3 loop reads CASNTHRGSNQPQHF. CDR3 nucleotide sequence: TGTGCCAGTAACACACACAGGGGAAGCAATCAGCCCCAGCATTTT. The rearrangement links TRBV19 to TRBJ1-5; 7 nucleotides agree with TRBD1. CDR3 length: 15 residues. V gave up 7 bases and J gave up 1 base; unmatched junction bases: 7. Germline V lookup: CDR1 LNHDA, CDR2 SQIVND (reference sequence).

This clone turned up a few times. This sequence joins TRBV27 and TRBJ1-2; no reliable D call. CDR3 length equals 13 residues. The ends were cut back, 1 base at V and 8 bases at J, with 11 bases in the middle. Germline V gives CDR1 MNHEY, CDR2 SMNVEV (reference sequence). The CDR3 region is CASSLFPGLGYTF. The CDR3 coding sequence is TGTGCCAGCAGTTTATTCCCGGGTTTAGGCTACACCTTC.

This sequence joins TRBV13 and TRBJ2-7; 10 bases line up with TRBD2. CDR3 length: 14 residues. The V segment lost 4 bases and the J segment 4 bases; nucleotides outside the gene matches: 4. CDR1 and CDR2 (germline): PRHDT, FYEKMQ (reference sequence). The CDR3 DNA is TGTGCCAGCAGCTCTAGCGGGAGTGGGTACGAGCAGTACTTC. This codes for CASSSSGSGYEQYF.

The chain combines TRBV10-1 with TRBJ2-1; D uncertain. This CDR3 contains 14 residues. V was cut by 6 bases and J by 8 bases, with 17 bases left in between. Germline V gene sequence: CDR1 WNHNN, CDR2 SYGVQD (reference sequence). For the CDR3, the DNA is TGCGCCAGCAGCCAGTCGAACCTCATGGATGAGCAGTTCTTC. Residues: CASSQSNLMDEQFF.

The J gene is TRBJ2-7, the V gene TRBV6-5, with 7 nucleotides matching TRBD1. CDR1 and CDR2 from the germline V gene are MNHEY and SVGAGI. The CDR3 sequence is 16 residues long. The ends lost 0 bases at V and 2 bases at J; junction bases unmatched: 7. CDR3 amino acids: CASSYSITGATYEQYF. In DNA, the CDR3 is TGTGCCAGCAGTTACTCGATCACAGGGGCGACCTACGAGCAGTACTTC.

The chain employs TRBV3-1 (or the pseudogene TRBV3-2) and TRBJ2-3; 11 positions agree with TRBD1. Germline V lookup: CDR1 LGHDT, CDR2 YNNKEL (reference sequence). This CDR3 is built from 18 residues. Trimming took 0 bases from V and 2 from J; bases not matched to a gene: 7. As DNA, the CDR3 is TGTGCCAGCAGCCAAGAAAGAGGGGACAGGGGGATCACAGATACGCAGTATTTT. Protein product: CASSQERGDRGITDTQYF.

The rearrangement joins TRBV19 to TRBJ2-7, with D possibly TRBD2 on 6 matching bases. This CDR3 region has 12 residues. Trimming cost V 3 bases and J 7 bases, with 10 bases left between them. The germline V gene has CDR1 LNHDA and CDR2 SQIVND (reference sequence). CDR3 amino acids: CASSIGRTEQYF. The CDR3 DNA reads TGTGCCAGTAGTATTGGGAGGACGGAGCAGTACTTC.

This clone was recorded once. The chain is built from TRBV10-3 and TRBJ2-3; D remains unclear. Germline V CDR1 and CDR2: ENHRY, SYGVKD. The CDR3 sequence is 14 residues long. V was clipped by 4 bases and J by 0 bases, with 8 bases between them. The CDR3 DNA follows: TGTGCCATCAGTGTGGCGACTAGCACAGATACGCAGTATTTT. Translated: CAISVATSTDTQYF.

The chain employs TRBV27 and TRBJ2-7; D might be TRBD2 (6 bases). With 8 bases removed from V and 6 bases from J, the gap between germline ends came to 29 bases. The CDR3 is made up of 17 amino acids. Germline CDR1 is MNHEY and CDR2 is SMNVEV (reference sequence). CDR3 DNA sequence: TGTGCCAGCCGAGGGTCGGTCGGGGACTTGCATAAGGTCGAGCAGTACTTC. Its translation: CASRGSVGDLHKVEQYF.

The gene calls are TRBV12-3 or TRBV12-4 and TRBJ2-5; TRBD2 matches 8 bases. This CDR3 comprises 13 residues. J was trimmed by 3 bases and V by 7 bases; bases with no gene match: 4. The CDR3 DNA reads TGTGCCAGCAATAGCGGGGTGGAAGAGACCCAGTACTTC. Its translation: CASNSGVEETQYF.

This chain links TRBV5-4 with TRBJ1-5; D gene uncertain. The CDR3 extends over 14 amino acids. Trimming stripped 0 bases from V and 4 bases from J, with 8 bases between. Germline CDR1 SGHNT, CDR2 YYREEE (reference sequence). CDR3 protein: CASSLGGLNQPQHF. As DNA, the CDR3 is TGTGCCAGCAGCTTGGGAGGCCTTAATCAGCCCCAGCATTTT.